This is a list of T cell receptor beta chains from one sample in a study of CD8+CD57+ T cells in acquired aplastic anemia. TCRdb processed the reads anew with MiXCR; each CDR3 protein has one entry. The table lists 150,000 or so distinct CDR3 sequences, about 54% of them singletons. The material sequenced was sorted CD4+, CD8+, or CD8+CD57+ T cells (not recorded which) from PBMCs. These receptors were collected from a human donor with aplastic anemia. The CDR3 runs from the conserved cysteine through the conserved F or W. A D gene is named only where the DNA matches it firmly. Size tells how often a clone was seen (once, few, many) or the class of an expanded clone, and some rows leave it out.

j_gene	v_gene	abundance	d_gene	CDR3nt	CDR3aa
TRBJ2-3	TRBV7-3	many	TRBD1	TGTGCCAGCAGCCAGGACAGGGTCGCCACAGATACGCAGTATTTT	CASSQDRVATDTQYF
TRBJ1-1	TRBV4-2	-	-	TGTGCCAGCAGCTCCGGGCCCCTGAGAGGGGACACTGAAGCTTTCTTT	CASSSGPLRGDTEAFF
TRBJ1-2	TRBV7-8	-	TRBD1	TGTGCCAGCAGCTCCGGGACAGGGGATGACTATGGCTACACCTTC	CASSSGTGDDYGYTF
TRBJ2-7	TRBV7-3	few	TRBD2	TGTGCCAGCAGCTTAACCGGCCAGGGAGGGTTCTACGAGCAGTACTTC	CASSLTGQGGFYEQYF
TRBJ2-3	TRBV6-4	many	TRBD2	TGTGCCAGCAGTGGCTCCGAGCGGGACCCAGATACGCAGTATTTT	CASSGSERDPDTQYF
TRBJ1-4	TRBV5-6	many	-	TGTGCCAGCAGCGCCGTAGAGGAAAAACTGTTTTTT	CASSAVEEKLFF
TRBJ2-3	TRBV4-2	many	TRBD2	TGTGCCAGCAGCCGAGAGCGGGGGGGCCCAGATACGCAGTATTTT	CASSRERGGPDTQYF
TRBJ1-1	TRBV16	-	-	TGTGCCAGCAGCCCTAAGGTTGTAAGGGGGGACACTGAAGCTTTCTTT	CASSPKVVRGDTEAFF
TRBJ1-4	TRBV10-3	-	-	TGTGCCATCAGTGAAGGGATAACTAATGAAAAACTGTTTTTT	CAISEGITNEKLFF
TRBJ1-1	TRBV20-1	-	TRBD1	TGCAGTGCTGGGGTAGGGGGCATGAACACTGAAGCTTTCTTT	CSAGVGGMNTEAFF
TRBJ2-7	TRBV10-3	-	TRBD1	TGTGCCATCGCCAGGGGGCTGGAGCAGTACTTC	CAIARGLEQYF
TRBJ1-4	TRBV2	-	-	TGTGCCAGCATCCCCGATGGGTCGGGGGAAAAACTGTTTTTT	CASIPDGSGEKLFF
TRBJ2-2	TRBV29-1	-	-	TGCAGCGTTGATCGGCAGGGCGGCACCGGGGAGCTGTTTTTT	CSVDRQGGTGELFF
TRBJ2-7	TRBV24-1	-	-	TGTGCCACCAGTGATTTGGCTTCCCTCGAGCAGTACTTC	CATSDLASLEQYF
TRBJ2-7	TRBV27	many	-	TGTGCCAGCAGTCCCCCTCTTGCCTACGAGCAGTACTTC	CASSPPLAYEQYF
TRBJ2-3	TRBV2	-	TRBD1	TGTGCCAGCAGTGAGACCGGGACAGGCACAGATACGCAGTATTTT	CASSETGTGTDTQYF
TRBJ1-2	TRBV20-1	few	-	TGCAGTGCTAGTGAGTCCGCTAACTATGGCTACACCTTC	CSASESANYGYTF
TRBJ2-7	TRBV5-1	-	TRBD2	TGCGCCAGCAGCGAACGGACTAGTCGGGGCGAGCAGTACTTC	CASSERTSRGEQYF
TRBJ1-2	TRBV20-1	-	TRBD1	TGCAGTTCCTGGACAGGGCCCCACTATGAATACACCTTC	CSSWTGPHYEYTF
TRBJ1-1	TRBV12-3/TRBV12-4	-	-	TGTGCCAGCAGTTATGGAGGGAACACTGAAGCTTTCTTT	CASSYGGNTEAFF
TRBJ2-5	TRBV15	-	TRBD1	TGCGCCACCAGCAGAGTTGCGAGGGGACAGGGGTCCCAAGAGACCCAGTACTTC	CATSRVARGQGSQETQYF
TRBJ2-7	TRBV19	many	TRBD1	TGTGCCAGTAGTCCTGGGACAGGGGGGCCCTACGAGCAGTACTTC	CASSPGTGGPYEQYF
TRBJ2-1	TRBV6-1	-	TRBD2	TGTGCCAGCAGCATCCCTAGCGGGGGGGCCCATGAGCAGTTCTTC	CASSIPSGGAHEQFF
TRBJ1-2	TRBV15	few	-	TGTGCCACCAGCAGAGACGCGGCGGAACGTAACTATGGCTACACCTTC	CATSRDAAERNYGYTF
TRBJ2-5	TRBV4-1	many	TRBD2	TGCGCCAGCAGCCAAGAGCGTGTGGGGCGGGGGGGCCTTGAGACCCAGTACTTC	CASSQERVGRGGLETQYF
TRBJ2-5	TRBV7-9	many	TRBD2	TGTGCCAGCAGCAACCCAGCGGGGGGGAGAGAGACCCAGTACTTC	CASSNPAGGRETQYF